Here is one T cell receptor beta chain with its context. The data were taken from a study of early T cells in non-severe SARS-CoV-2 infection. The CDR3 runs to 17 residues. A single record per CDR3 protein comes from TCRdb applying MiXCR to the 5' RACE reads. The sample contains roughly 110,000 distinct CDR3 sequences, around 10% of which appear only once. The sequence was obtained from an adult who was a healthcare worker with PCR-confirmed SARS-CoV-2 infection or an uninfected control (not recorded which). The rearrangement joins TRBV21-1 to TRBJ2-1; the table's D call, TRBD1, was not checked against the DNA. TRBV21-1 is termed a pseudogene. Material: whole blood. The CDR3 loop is CASSKKLTPGGYCEQFF. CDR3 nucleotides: TGTGCCAGCAGCAAGAAACTCACTCCTGGGGGGTACTGTGAGCAGTTCTTC.